This T cell receptor (beta chain) is from a study of CDR3 diversity in severe acne. Germline V gene sequence: CDR1 SGHTA, CDR2 FQGNSA. The CDR3 consists of 13 residues. V lost 4 bases, J lost 6 bases, and 5 bases stayed unmatched. TCRdb itself ran the PCR reads through MiXCR, one entry per CDR3 protein. Of over 70,000 distinct CDR3 sequences in the sample, around 50% were seen once. Sequenced input: blood. The sequence derives from a male donor in good health, without acne. The chain couples TRBV7-2 to TRBJ1-2; TRBD1 matches at 7 bases. DNA for the CDR3: TGTGCCAGCAGCTCGGAGACAGGGAATGGCTACACCTTC. Translation gives CASSSETGNGYTF.